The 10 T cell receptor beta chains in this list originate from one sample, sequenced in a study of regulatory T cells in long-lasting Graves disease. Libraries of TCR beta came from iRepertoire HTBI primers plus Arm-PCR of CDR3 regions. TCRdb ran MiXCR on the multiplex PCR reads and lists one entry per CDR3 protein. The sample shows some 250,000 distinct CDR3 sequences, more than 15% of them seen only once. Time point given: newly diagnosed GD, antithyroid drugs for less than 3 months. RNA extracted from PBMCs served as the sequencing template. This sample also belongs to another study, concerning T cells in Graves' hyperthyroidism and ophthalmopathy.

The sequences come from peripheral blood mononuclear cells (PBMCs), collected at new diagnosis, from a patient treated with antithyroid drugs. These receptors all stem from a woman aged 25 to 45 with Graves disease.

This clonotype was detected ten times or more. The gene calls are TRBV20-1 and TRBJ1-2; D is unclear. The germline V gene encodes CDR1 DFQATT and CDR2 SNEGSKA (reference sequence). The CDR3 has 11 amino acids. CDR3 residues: CCTFFRGGYTF. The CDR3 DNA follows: TGCTGCACCTTCTTTCGCGGTGGCTACACCTTC.

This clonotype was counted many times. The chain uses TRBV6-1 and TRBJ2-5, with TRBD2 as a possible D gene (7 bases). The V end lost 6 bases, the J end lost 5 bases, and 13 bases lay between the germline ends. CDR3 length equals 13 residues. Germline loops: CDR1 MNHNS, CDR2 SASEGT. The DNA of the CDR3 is TGTGCCAGCAGGGCGGGGGCGGGGGAGACCCAGTACTTC. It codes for CASRAGAGETQYF.

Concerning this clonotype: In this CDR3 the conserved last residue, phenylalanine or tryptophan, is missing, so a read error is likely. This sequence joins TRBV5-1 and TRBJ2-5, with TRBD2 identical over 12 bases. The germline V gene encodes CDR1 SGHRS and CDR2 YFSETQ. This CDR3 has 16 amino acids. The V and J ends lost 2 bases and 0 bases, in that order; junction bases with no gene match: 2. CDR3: CASSFGTSGHQETQYL. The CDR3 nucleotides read TGCGCCAGCAGCTTTGGGACTAGCGGGCACCAAGAGACCCAGTACTTG.

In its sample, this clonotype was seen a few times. The CDR3 here is CASSYGGADGYTF. The CDR3 DNA reads TGTGCCAGCAGTTACGGGGGGGCTGACGGCTACACCTTC. The chain couples TRBV6-5 to TRBJ1-2; the D gene is possibly TRBD1 (6 bases). The CDR3 contains 13 residues. CDR1 is MNHEY, CDR2 SVGAGI, per germline. Trimming removed 2 bases from V and 8 bases from J, with 12 bases in between.

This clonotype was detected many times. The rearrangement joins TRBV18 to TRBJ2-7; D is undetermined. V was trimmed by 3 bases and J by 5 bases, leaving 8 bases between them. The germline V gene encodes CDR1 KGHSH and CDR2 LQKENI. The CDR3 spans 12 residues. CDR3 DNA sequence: TGTGCCAGCTCACCGATCGGTGACGAGCAGTACTTC. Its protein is CASSPIGDEQYF.

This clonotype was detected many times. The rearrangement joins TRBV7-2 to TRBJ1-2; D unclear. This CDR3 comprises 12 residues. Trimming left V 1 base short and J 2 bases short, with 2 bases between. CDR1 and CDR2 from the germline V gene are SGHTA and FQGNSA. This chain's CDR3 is CASSLENYGYTF. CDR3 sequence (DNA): TGTGCCAGCAGCTTAGAAAACTATGGCTACACCTTC.

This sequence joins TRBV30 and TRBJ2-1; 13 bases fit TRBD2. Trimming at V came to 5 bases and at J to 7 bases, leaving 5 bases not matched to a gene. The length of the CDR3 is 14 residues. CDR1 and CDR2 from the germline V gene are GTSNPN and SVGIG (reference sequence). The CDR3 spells CAWQGLAGLNEQFF. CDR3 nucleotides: TGTGCCTGGCAGGGACTAGCGGGATTGAATGAGCAGTTCTTC.

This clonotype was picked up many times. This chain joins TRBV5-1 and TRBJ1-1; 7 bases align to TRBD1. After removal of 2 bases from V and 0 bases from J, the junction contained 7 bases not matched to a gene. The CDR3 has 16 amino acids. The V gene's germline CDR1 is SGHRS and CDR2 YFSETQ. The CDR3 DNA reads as TGCGCCAGCAGCTTCCGGGACAGTAACATGAACACTGAAGCTTTCTTT. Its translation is CASSFRDSNMNTEAFF. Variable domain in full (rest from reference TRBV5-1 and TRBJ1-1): KAGVTQTPRYLIKTRGQQVTLSCSPISGHRSVSWYQQTPGQGLQFLFEYFSETQRNKGNFPGRFSGRQFSNSRSEMNVSTLELGDSALYLCASSFRDSNMNTEAFFGQGTRLTVV.

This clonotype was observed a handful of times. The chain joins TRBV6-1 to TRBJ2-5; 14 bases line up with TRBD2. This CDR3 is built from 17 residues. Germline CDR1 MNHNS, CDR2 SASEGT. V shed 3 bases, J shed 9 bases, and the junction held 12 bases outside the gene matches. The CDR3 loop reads CASSEGLAGAGLKAQYF. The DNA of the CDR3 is TGTGCCAGCAGTGAGGGACTAGCGGGGGCCGGGTTGAAGGCCCAGTACTTC.

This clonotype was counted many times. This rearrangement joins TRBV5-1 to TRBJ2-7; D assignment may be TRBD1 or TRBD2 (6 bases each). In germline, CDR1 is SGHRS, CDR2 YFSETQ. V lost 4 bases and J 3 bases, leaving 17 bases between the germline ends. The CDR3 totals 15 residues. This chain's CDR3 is CASSRASQGLYEQYF. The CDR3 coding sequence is TGCGCCAGCAGCCGCGCGTCACAGGGACTCTACGAGCAGTACTTC.